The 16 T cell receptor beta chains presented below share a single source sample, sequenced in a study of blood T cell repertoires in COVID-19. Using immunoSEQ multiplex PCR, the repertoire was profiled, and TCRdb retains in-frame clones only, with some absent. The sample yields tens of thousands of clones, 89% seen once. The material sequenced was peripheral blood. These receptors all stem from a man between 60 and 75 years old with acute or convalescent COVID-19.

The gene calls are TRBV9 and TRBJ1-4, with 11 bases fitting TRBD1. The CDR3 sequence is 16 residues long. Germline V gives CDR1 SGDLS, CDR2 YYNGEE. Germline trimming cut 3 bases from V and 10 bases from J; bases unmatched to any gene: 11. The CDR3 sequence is CASSAGTGGQIGKLFF. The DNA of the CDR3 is TGTGCCAGCAGCGCGGGGACAGGGGGACAAATCGGAAAACTGTTTTTT.

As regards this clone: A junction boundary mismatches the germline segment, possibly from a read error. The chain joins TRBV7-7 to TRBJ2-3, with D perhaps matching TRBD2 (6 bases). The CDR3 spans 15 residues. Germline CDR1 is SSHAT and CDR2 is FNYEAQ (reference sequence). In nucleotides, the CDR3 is TGTGCTAGCAGCCCCGGGACTGCCAACACAGATACGCAGTATTTT. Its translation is CASSPGTANTDTQYF.

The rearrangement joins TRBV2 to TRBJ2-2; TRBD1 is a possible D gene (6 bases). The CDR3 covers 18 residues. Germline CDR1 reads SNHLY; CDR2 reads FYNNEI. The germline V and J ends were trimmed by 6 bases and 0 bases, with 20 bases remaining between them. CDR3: CASRPSPRGITNTGELFF. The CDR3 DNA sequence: TGTGCCAGCAGACCCTCCCCAAGGGGGATTACGAACACCGGGGAGCTGTTTTTT.

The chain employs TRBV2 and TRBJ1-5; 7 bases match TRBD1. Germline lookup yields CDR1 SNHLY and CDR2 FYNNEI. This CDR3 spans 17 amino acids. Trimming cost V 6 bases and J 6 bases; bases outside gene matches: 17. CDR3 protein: CASSARQGRGGGQPQHF. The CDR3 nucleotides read TGTGCCAGCAGCGCCAGACAGGGACGGGGGGGAGGTCAGCCCCAGCATTTT.

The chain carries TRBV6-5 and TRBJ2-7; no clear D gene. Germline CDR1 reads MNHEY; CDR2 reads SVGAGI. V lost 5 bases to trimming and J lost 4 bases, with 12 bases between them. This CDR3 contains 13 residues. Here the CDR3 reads CASSLSTNYEQYF. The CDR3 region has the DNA TGTGCCAGCAGTCTATCGACAAATTACGAGCAGTACTTC.

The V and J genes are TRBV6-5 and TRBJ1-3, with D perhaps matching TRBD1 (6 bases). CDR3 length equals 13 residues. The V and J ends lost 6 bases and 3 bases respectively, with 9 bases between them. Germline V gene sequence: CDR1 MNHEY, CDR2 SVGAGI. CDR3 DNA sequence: TGTGCCAGCAGGCGAGGGGGTGGAAACACCATATATTTT. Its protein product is CASRRGGGNTIYF.

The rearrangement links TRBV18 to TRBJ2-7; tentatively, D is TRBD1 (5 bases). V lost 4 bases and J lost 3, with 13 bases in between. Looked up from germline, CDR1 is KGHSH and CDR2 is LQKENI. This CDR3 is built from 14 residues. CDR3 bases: TGTGCCAGCTCACAACAGGAGTCGGGCTACGAGCAGTACTTC. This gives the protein CASSQQESGYEQYF.

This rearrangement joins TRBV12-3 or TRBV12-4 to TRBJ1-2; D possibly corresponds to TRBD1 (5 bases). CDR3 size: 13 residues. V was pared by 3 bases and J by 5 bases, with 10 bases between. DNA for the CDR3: TGTGCCAGCAGTTTTAATAGACAGTATGGCTACACCTTC. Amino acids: CASSFNRQYGYTF.

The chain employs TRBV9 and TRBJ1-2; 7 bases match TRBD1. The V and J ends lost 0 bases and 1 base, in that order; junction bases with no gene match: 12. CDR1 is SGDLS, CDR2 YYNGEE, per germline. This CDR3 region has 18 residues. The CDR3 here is CASSVARNRDRLNYGYTF. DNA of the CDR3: TGTGCCAGCAGCGTAGCCCGAAACCGGGACAGACTTAACTATGGCTACACCTTC. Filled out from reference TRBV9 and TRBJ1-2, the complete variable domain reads DSGVTQTPKHLITATGQRVTLRCSPRSGDLSVYWYQQSLDQGLQFLIQYYNGEERAKGNILERFSAQQFPDLHSELNLSSLELGDSALYFCASSVARNRDRLNYGYTFGSGTRLTVV.

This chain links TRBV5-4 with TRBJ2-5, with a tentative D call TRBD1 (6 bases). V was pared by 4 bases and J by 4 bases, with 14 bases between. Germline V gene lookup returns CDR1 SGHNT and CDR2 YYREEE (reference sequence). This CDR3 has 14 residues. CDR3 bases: TGTGCCAGCAGCGCGAAACAGGGTCGAGAGACCCAGTACTTC. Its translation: CASSAKQGRETQYF.

The CDR3 coding sequence is TGTGCCATCAGGGGTGTCCTGGGCAGGGTGGATGGCTACACCTTC. Its translation: CAIRGVLGRVDGYTF. The chain is built from TRBV10-3 and TRBJ1-2, with D possibly matching TRBD1 (5 bases). The V gene's germline CDR1 is ENHRY and CDR2 SYGVKD. Deletions cut 6 bases from V and 6 bases from J, with 20 bases between. The length of the CDR3 is 15 residues.

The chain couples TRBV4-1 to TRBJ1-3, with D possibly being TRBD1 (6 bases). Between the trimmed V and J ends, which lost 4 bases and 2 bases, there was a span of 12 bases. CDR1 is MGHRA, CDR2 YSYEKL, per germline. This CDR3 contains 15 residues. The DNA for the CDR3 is TGCGCCAGCAGCCTAACAGGGACACCTGGAAACACCATATATTTT. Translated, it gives CASSLTGTPGNTIYF.

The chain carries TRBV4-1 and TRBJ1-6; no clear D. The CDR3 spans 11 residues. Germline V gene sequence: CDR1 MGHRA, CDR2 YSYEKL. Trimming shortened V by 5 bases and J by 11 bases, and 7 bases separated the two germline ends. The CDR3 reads CASSSGPPLHF. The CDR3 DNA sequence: TGCGCCAGCAGCAGCGGCCCACCCCTCCACTTT.

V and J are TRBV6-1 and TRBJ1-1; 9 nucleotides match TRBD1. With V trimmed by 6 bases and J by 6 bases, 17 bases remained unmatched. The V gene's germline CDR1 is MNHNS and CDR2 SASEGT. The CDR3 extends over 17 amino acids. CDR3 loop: CASREQGANFERAEAFF. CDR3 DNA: TGTGCCAGCAGGGAACAGGGGGCGAATTTCGAGCGGGCTGAAGCTTTCTTT.

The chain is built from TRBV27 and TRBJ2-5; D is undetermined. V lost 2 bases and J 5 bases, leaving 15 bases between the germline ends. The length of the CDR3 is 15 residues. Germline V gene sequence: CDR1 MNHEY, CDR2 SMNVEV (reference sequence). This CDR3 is CASSLRGPGGETQYF. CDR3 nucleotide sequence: TGTGCCAGCAGTTTACGTGGTCCCGGTGGTGAGACCCAGTACTTC.

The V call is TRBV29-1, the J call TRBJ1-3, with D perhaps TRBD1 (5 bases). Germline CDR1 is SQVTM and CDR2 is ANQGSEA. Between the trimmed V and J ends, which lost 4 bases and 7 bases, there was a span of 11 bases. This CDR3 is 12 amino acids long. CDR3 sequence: CSVGDSANTIYF. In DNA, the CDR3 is TGCAGCGTTGGAGACAGTGCTAACACCATATATTTT.